This is a list of T cell receptor beta chains from one sample in a study of blood T cell repertoires in COVID-19. Profiled with immunoSEQ multiplex PCR; TCRdb holds only in-frame clones, not every one. This table holds about 170,000 clones, approximately 85% found once. The sample consisted of peripheral blood. The receptors shown here come from a man of 80 years or more with COVID-19, enrolled during active disease. Each CDR3 is given with its conserved first and last residue. D genes are given only for firm matches. Not all rows give a size; the values are once, few, many and, for expanded clones, a class.

d_gene	abundance	v_gene	j_gene	CDR3nt	CDR3aa
.	.	TRBV20-1	TRBJ1-2	TGCAGTGCTAGTTCTCAGGTCCCTAACTATGGCTACACCTTC	CSASSQVPNYGYTF
.	.	TRBV28	TRBJ1-4	TGTGCCAGCAGTTTAGTAGGGGGAGCTGAAAAACTGTTTTTT	CASSLVGGAEKLFF
.	.	TRBV2	TRBJ1-1	TGTGCCAGCACGGTCCTCGGGAACACTGAAGCTTTCTTT	CASTVLGNTEAFF
.	few	TRBV2	TRBJ1-2	TGTGCCAGCAGTGTTACAGGGAACTATGGCTACACCTTC	CASSVTGNYGYTF
.	.	TRBV5-5	TRBJ2-3	TGTGCCAGCAGCTCTAGAAAAACGGCGAGCACAGATACGCAGTATTTT	CASSSRKTASTDTQYF
.	once	TRBV19	TRBJ1-5	TGTGCCAGTTTCGGCCAGGGGCGCCAGGGGAATCAGCCCCAGCATTTT	CASFGQGRQGNQPQHF
.	once	TRBV10-3	TRBJ2-2	TGTGCCATCAGTGCGGCTTTGGGGCCGGGCACCGGGGAGCTGTTTTTT	CAISAALGPGTGELFF
.	.	TRBV5-1	TRBJ1-2	TGCGCCAGCAGCTGGGAGGGGCGTGATGGCTACACCTTC	CASSWEGRDGYTF
TRBD1	once	TRBV6-5	TRBJ2-3	TGTGCCAGCAGTCTCAGGGGGCCCACAGATACGCAGTATTTT	CASSLRGPTDTQYF
.	.	TRBV7-9	TRBJ2-1	TGTGCCAGCAGCTTAGGGAGTCGGGATGAGCAGTTCTTC	CASSLGSRDEQFF